This T cell receptor beta chain emerged from a study of blood T cell repertoires in COVID-19. At the level of the study: Samples representing acute and convalescent COVID-19 were sourced from the United States, Italy and Spain.

Individuals aged roughly 18 to 95 years were recruited from fewer than 25 US areas. Grouping used clinical history reported by participants in a survey and questionnaire. Germline V CDR1 and CDR2: MDHEN, SYDVKM. V shed 8 bases and J shed 10 bases, with 13 bases lying between them. The CDR3 totals 11 residues. Authors' data handling: It was from reference gene primer amplification that nucleated cell counts were estimated. The repertoire was sequenced with immunoSEQ multiplex PCR; TCRdb's copy has only in-frame clones and lacks some. V and J calls and clone size follow that table, whereas D and trimming were derived from the DNA. Here the sample spans nearly 250,000 clones, approximately 90% being singletons.

This sequence was found in a man aged 50 to 59 who had been exposed to COVID-19. Sequences were obtained from PBMCs or T cells enriched from blood (not recorded which). J is TRBJ2-3 and V is TRBV28; D is possibly TRBD1 (6 bases). The CDR3 bases are TGTGCCAGCTACAGGGACCCATCGCAGTATTTT. This codes for CASYRDPSQYF.